This is a list of T cell receptor beta chains from one sample in a study of OX40 agonist ivuxolimab in advanced cancers. TCRdb keeps only in-frame clones here, not all; method: immunoSEQ multiplex PCR. The sample has over 55,000 clones, around 81% seen once. Material: CD4+ or CD8+ T cells sorted from blood, obtained in a trial of the OX40 agonist ivuxolimab. The receptors derive from an adult with an advanced solid tumor such as melanoma, head and neck, liver or kidney cancer. Both conserved end residues are trimmed from each CDR3. The order of the fields is J gene, V gene, CDR3 protein.

J gene: TRBJ2-3
V gene: TRBV5-6
CDR3 protein: ASSLNRGLAGIDTQY

J gene: TRBJ2-3
V gene: TRBV4-1
CDR3 protein: ASSQDGPGQGKDTQY

J gene: TRBJ1-2
V gene: TRBV28
CDR3 protein: ASSLSAAQGYT

J gene: TRBJ2-5
V gene: TRBV7-9
CDR3 protein: ASSLGLAGDSGTQY

J gene: TRBJ1-1
V gene: TRBV11-2
CDR3 protein: ASRDRNTEAF

J gene: TRBJ2-7
V gene: TRBV2
CDR3 protein: ASSDREQY

J gene: TRBJ2-1
V gene: TRBV7-9
CDR3 protein: ASRWDRNYNEQF

J gene: TRBJ1-1
V gene: TRBV2
CDR3 protein: ASSRQQGTTEAF

J gene: TRBJ1-1
V gene: TRBV7-2
CDR3 protein: ASSLLWGTEAF

J gene: TRBJ2-3
V gene: TRBV2
CDR3 protein: ASRRTSGRGTDTQY

J gene: TRBJ1-2
V gene: TRBV19
CDR3 protein: ASNPRDSNGYT

J gene: TRBJ1-1
V gene: TRBV6-1
CDR3 protein: ASRSTVNTEAF